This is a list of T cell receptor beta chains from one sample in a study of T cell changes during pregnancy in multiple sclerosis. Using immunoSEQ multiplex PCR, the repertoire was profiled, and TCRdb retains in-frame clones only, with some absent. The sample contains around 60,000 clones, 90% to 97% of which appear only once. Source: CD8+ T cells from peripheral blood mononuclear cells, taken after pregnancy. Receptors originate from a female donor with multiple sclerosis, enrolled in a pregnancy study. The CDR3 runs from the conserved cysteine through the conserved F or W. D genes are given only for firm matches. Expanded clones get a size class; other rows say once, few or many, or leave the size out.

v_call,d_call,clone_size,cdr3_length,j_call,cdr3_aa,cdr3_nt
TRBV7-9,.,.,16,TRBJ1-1,CASSSGPGGGITEAFF,TGTGCCAGCAGCTCAGGGCCGGGAGGGGGAATCACTGAAGCTTTCTTT
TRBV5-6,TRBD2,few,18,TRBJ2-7,CASSPGTSGLLNLYEQYF,TGTGCCAGCAGCCCCGGGACTAGCGGACTCTTAAACCTTTACGAGCAGTACTTC
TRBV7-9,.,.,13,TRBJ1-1,CASSSPNRTEAFF,TGTGCCAGCAGCTCCCCTAACAGAACTGAAGCTTTCTTT
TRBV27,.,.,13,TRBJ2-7,CASRGQGGGEQYF,TGTGCCAGCAGAGGGCAGGGGGGCGGCGAGCAGTACTTC
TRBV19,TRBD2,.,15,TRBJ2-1,CASSIVAGGNNEQFF,TGTGCCAGTAGTATAGTAGCGGGGGGAAACAATGAGCAGTTCTTC
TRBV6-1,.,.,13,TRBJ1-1,CASREKGVTEAFF,TGTGCCAGCAGGGAAAAGGGGGTCACTGAAGCTTTCTTT
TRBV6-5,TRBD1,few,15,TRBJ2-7,CASSFSTGYDYEQYF,TGTGCCAGCAGTTTCTCGACAGGGTATGACTACGAGCAGTACTTC
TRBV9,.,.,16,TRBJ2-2,CASSVGGFSNTGELFF,TGTGCCAGCAGCGTAGGAGGGTTCAGCAACACCGGGGAGCTGTTTTTT
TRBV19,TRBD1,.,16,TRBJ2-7,CASSIAGGFSRGEQYF,TGTGCCAGTAGTATCGCAGGGGGCTTCTCTCGAGGCGAGCAGTACTTC
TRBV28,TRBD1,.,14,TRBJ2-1,CASSTDRSGNEQFF,TGTGCCAGCAGTACGGACAGGTCTGGGAATGAGCAGTTCTTC
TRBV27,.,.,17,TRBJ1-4,CASSRSSDGRQVEKLFF,TGTGCCAGCAGTCGCTCTTCCGACGGTCGACAAGTGGAAAAACTGTTTTTT
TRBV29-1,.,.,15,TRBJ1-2,CSVGRLGDRVYGYTF,TGCAGCGTTGGTAGGCTTGGCGACAGAGTCTATGGCTACACCTTC
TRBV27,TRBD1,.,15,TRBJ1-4,CASSFGTGRGEKLFF,TGTGCCAGCAGTTTTGGGACAGGGAGAGGTGAAAAACTGTTTTTT
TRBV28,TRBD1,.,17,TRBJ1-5,CASSSPGGDISNQPQHF,TGTGCCAGCAGTTCCCCAGGGGGTGATATTAGCAATCAGCCCCAGCATTTT
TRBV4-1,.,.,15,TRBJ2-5,CASSQERRWEETQYF,TGCGCCAGCAGCCAAGAAAGGAGATGGGAAGAGACCCAGTACTTC
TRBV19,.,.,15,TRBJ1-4,CASSIQAATNEKLFF,TGTGCCAGTAGTATCCAGGCTGCAACTAATGAAAAACTGTTTTTT
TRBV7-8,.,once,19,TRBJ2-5,CASSSLGGGRKRDEETQYF,TGTGCCAGCAGTTCCTTAGGGGGCGGGAGGAAGAGGGACGAAGAGACCCAGTACTTC
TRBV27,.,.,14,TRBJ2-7,CASSSGTKAYEQYF,TGTGCCAGCAGTTCTGGGACAAAGGCCTACGAGCAGTACTTC
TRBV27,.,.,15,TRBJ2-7,CASSFRAFANYEQYF,TGTGCCAGCAGTTTCAGGGCTTTTGCGAACTACGAGCAGTACTTC
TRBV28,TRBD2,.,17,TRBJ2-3,CASSLLAGDSGTDTQYF,TGTGCCAGCAGTTTACTAGCGGGAGATTCGGGCACAGATACGCAGTATTTT